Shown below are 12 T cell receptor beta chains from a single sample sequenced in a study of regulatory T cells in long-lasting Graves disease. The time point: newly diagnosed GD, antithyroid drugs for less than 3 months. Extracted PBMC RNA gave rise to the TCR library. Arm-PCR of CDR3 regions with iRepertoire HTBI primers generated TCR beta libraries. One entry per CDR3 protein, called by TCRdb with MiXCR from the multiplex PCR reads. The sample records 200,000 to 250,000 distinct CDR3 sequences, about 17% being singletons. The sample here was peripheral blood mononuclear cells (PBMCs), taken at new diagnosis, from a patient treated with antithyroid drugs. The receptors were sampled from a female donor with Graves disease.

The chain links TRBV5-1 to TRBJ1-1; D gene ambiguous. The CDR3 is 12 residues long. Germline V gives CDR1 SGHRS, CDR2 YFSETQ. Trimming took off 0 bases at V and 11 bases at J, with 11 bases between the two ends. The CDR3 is CASSLDRQTAFF. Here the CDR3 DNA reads TGCGCCAGCAGCTTGGATCGGCAGACGGCTTTCTTT.

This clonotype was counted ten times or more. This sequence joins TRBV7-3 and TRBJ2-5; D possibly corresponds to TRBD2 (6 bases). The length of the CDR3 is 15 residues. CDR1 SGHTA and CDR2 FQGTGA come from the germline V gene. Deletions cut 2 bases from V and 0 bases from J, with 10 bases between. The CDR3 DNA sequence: TGTGCCAGCAGCTTATCTGGCGGGGACCAAGAGACCCAGTACTTC. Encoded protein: CASSLSGGDQETQYF.

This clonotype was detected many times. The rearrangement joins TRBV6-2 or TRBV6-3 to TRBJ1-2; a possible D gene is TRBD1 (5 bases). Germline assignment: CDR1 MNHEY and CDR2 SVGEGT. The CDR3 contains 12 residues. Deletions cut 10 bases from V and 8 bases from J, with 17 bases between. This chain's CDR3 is CATGGGPWGYTF. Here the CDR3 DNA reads TGTGCCACCGGGGGAGGACCCTGGGGCTACACCTTC.

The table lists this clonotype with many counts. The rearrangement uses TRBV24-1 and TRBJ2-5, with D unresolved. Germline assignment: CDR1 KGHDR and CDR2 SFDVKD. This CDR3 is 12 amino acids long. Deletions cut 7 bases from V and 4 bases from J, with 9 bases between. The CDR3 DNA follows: TGTGCCACCAGGGGCAGCCGAGAGACCCAGTACTTC. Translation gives CATRGSRETQYF.

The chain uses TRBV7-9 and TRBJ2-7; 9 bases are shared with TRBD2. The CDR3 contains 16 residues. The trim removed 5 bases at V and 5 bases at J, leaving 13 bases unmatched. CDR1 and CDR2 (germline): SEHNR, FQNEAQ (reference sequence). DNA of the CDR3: TGTGCCAGCAGCCCCATGGGGGCGGGAGGGGATCACGAGCAGTACTTC. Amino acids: CASSPMGAGGDHEQYF.

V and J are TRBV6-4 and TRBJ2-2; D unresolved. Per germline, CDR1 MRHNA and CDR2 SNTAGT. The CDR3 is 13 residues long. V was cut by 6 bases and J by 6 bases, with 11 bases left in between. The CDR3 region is CASSLEPAGELFF. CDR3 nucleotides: TGTGCCAGCAGCCTCGAACCCGCCGGGGAGCTGTTTTTT.

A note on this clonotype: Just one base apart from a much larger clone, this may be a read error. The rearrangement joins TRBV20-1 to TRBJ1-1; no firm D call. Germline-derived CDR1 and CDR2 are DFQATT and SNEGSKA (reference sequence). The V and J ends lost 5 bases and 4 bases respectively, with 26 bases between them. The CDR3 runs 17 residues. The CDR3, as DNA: TGCAGTGCTCGCCAGGCCCCCGAGGGAGTGGGGAGCACTGAAGCTTTCTTT. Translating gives CSARQAPEGVGSTEAFF.

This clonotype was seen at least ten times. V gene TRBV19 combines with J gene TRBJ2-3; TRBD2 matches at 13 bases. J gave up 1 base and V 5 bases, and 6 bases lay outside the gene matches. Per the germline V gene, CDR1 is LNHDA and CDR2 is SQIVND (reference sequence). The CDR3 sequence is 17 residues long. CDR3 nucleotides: TGTGCCAGTAGTTGGACTAGCGGGAGTTCGGGCACAGATACGCAGTATTTT. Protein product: CASSWTSGSSGTDTQYF. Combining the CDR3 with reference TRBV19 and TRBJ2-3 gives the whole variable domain DGGITQSPKYLFRKEGQNVTLSCEQNLNHDAMYWYRQDPGQGLRLIYYSQIVNDFQKGDIAEGYSVSREKKESFPLTVTSAQKNPTAFYLCASSWTSGSSGTDTQYFGPGTRLTVL.

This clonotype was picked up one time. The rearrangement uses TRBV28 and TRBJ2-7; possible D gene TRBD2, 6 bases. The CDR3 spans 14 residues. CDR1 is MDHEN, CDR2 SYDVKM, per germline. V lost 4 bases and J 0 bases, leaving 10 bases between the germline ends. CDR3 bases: TGTGCCAGCAGTTCAGTGGGGGGCTCCTACGAGCAGTACTTC. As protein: CASSSVGGSYEQYF.

In DNA, the CDR3 is TGTGCCAGCAGCCCGAACACGGACTATGGCTACACCTTC. It yields the protein CASSPNTDYGYTF. The chain has TRBV6-2 or TRBV6-3 and TRBJ1-2; D uncertain. The germline V and J ends were trimmed by 6 bases and 3 bases, with 11 bases remaining between them. CDR3 length: 13 amino acids. CDR1 is MNHEY and CDR2 is SVGEGT in the germline V gene.

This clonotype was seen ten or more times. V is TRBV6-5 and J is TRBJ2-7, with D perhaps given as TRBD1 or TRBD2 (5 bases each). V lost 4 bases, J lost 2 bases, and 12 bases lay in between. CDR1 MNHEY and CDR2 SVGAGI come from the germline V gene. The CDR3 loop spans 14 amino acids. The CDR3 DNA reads TGTGCCAGCAGTTCCGGGACCAGGACCTACGAGCAGTACTTC. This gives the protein CASSSGTRTYEQYF.

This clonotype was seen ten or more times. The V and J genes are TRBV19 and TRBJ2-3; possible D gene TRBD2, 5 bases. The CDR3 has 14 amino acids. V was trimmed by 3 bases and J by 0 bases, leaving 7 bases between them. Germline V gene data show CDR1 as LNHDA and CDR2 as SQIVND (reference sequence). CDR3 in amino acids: CASSISGSTDTQYF. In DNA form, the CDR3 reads TGTGCCAGTAGTATTTCGGGGAGCACAGATACGCAGTATTTT. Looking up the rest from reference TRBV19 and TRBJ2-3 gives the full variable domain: DGGITQSPKYLFRKEGQNVTLSCEQNLNHDAMYWYRQDPGQGLRLIYYSQIVNDFQKGDIAEGYSVSREKKESFPLTVTSAQKNPTAFYLCASSISGSTDTQYFGPGTRLTVL.